The 9 T cell receptor beta chains below were found in one sample sequenced in a study of T cells in Graves' hyperthyroidism and ophthalmopathy (dated by TCRdb to between 2018 and 2021). Library creation used multiplex PCR. The sequencer listed for this sample is Illumina HiSeq 2000. Amplification of TCR beta CDR3 regions was carried out from RNA transcripts. A first-round RT-PCR of the TCR CDR3 used the HTBI primer set with the Qiagen OneStep RT-PCR kit. The raw public data were reprocessed by TCRdb itself: fastp quality trimming at Q25, MiXCR clonotype calling, in-frame beta chains only. Each CDR3 protein gets just one entry, which takes the most common genes and DNA from the rows behind it. This sample holds a few hundred thousand distinct CDR3 sequences; approximately 14% were observed only once. The top ten hold about 14% of the sample. Material: blood. These receptors all come from a woman between 35 and 50 years old with Graves' hyperthyroidism that later progressed to Graves' ophthalmopathy.

This clonotype was recorded at least ten times. The chain recombines TRBV18 with TRBJ1-3; D perhaps matches TRBD1 (5 bases). The V gene's germline CDR1 is KGHSH and CDR2 LQKENI. V shed 4 bases and J shed 0 bases, with 10 bases lying between them. CDR3 length equals 15 residues. This CDR3 reads CASSRTGASGNTIYF. The CDR3 DNA follows: TGTGCCAGCTCACGTACAGGAGCCTCTGGAAACACCATATATTTT.

In this sample, this clonotype turned up many times. This rearrangement joins TRBV13 to TRBJ2-3, with 8 bases that match TRBD1. Unmatched junction bases numbered 5, after V lost 4 bases and J lost 5 bases. This CDR3 region has 14 residues. The germline V gene encodes CDR1 PRHDT and CDR2 FYEKMQ (reference sequence). For the CDR3, the DNA is TGTGCCAGCAGCTCCGGGACAGGACGAGATACGCAGTATTTT. The encoded protein is CASSSGTGRDTQYF.

This clonotype was observed at least ten times. The chain combines TRBV9 with TRBJ2-5; a weak D match, TRBD1 (6 bases). CDR3 length: 15 amino acids. Trimming took off 4 bases at V and 4 bases at J, with 17 bases between the two ends. Germline V gene lookup returns CDR1 SGDLS and CDR2 YYNGEE. This CDR3 is CASSRTNLRGETQYF. The CDR3 DNA follows: TGTGCCAGCAGCAGAACAAACCTCAGGGGAGAGACCCAGTACTTC.

This clonotype was observed at least ten times. This chain links TRBV27 with TRBJ2-7, with 7 bases matching TRBD1. V was clipped by 5 bases and J by 0 bases; unmatched bases: 7. Germline CDR1 reads MNHEY; CDR2 reads SMNVEV (reference sequence). The CDR3 spans 15 residues. CDR3 residues: CASSLTGPSSYEQYF. The CDR3 region has the DNA TGTGCCAGCAGTCTGACAGGGCCTTCCTCCTACGAGCAGTACTTC.

The chain carries TRBV20-1 and TRBJ2-7; D may be TRBD2 (7 bases). Germline values: CDR1 DFQATT, CDR2 SNEGSKA (reference sequence). Deletions cut 6 bases from V and 3 bases from J, with 18 bases between. CDR3 length equals 14 residues. CDR3 amino acids: CSAARGADGYEQYF. The CDR3 DNA reads as TGCAGTGCAGCACGGGGGGCAGACGGCTACGAGCAGTACTTC.

This clonotype occurred many times. This chain joins TRBV10-3 and TRBJ1-3; 7 nucleotides match TRBD1. The germline V gene has CDR1 ENHRY and CDR2 SYGVKD. The CDR3 is 13 residues long. V was pared by 7 bases and J by 2 bases, with 2 bases of the junction left unmatched. The DNA for the CDR3 is TGTGCCATCATGGGACAGCCTGGAAACACCATATATTTT. Protein product: CAIMGQPGNTIYF.

This clonotype was observed a few times. The chain employs TRBV5-1 and TRBJ2-1; TRBD2 agrees at 12 bases. The V gene's germline CDR1 is SGHRS and CDR2 YFSETQ. The CDR3 has 15 residues. V lost 3 bases and J lost 9; bases outside the gene matches: 7. The CDR3 spells CASSSSGRAVFEQFF. The DNA for the CDR3 is TGCGCCAGCAGCTCTAGCGGGAGGGCCGTATTTGAGCAGTTCTTC.

This clonotype was recorded at least ten times. The V gene is TRBV7-2, the J gene TRBJ2-1; 10 bases line up with TRBD2. The V gene end was trimmed by 5 bases and the J gene end by 6 bases; junction bases not matched to a gene: 13. Germline assignment: CDR1 SGHTA and CDR2 FQGNSA. The CDR3 has 17 amino acids. CDR3 nucleotide sequence: TGTGCCAGCAGCCGATTCACAGGTCTAGCGGGAGTCAATGAGCAGTTCTTC. Encoded protein: CASSRFTGLAGVNEQFF. Supplemented by reference TRBV7-2 and TRBJ2-1, the full variable domain reads GAGVSQSPSNKVTEKGKDVELRCDPISGHTALYWYRQSLGQGLEFLIYFQGNSAPDKSGLPSDRFSAERTGGSVSTLTIQRTQQEDSAVYLCASSRFTGLAGVNEQFFGPGTRLTVL.

This clonotype came up many times. V gene TRBV27 combines with J gene TRBJ2-7, with TRBD2 matching 8 bases. Looked up from germline, CDR1 is MNHEY and CDR2 is SMNVEV (reference sequence). With V trimmed by 5 bases and J by 8 bases, 11 bases remained unmatched. This CDR3 is 14 amino acids long. CDR3 nucleotides: TGTGCCAGCAGTCCCCTGGGACGTAGCGGGAAGCAGTACTTC. Protein product: CASSPLGRSGKQYF.